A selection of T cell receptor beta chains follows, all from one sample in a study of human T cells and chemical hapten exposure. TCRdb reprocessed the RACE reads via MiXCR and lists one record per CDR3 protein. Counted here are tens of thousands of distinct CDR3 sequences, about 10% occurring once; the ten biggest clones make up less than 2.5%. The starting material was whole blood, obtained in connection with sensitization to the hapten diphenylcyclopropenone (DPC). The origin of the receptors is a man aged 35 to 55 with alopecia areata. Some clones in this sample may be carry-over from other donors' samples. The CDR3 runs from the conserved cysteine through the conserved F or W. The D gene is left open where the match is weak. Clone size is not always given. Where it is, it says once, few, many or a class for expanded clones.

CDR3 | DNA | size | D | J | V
CASRATGLDRNEQFF | TGTGCCAGCAGGGCCACGGGACTAGATAGAAATGAGCAGTTCTTC | . | TRBD2 | TRBJ2-1 | TRBV6-5
CASSSPTSGRAGTKNIQYF | TGTGCCAGCAGCTCCCCGACTAGCGGGAGGGCCGGGACCAAAAACATTCAGTACTTC | few | TRBD2 | TRBJ2-4 | TRBV7-2
CASSFQTGEETQYF | TGCGCCAGCAGCTTTCAGACAGGGGAAGAGACCCAGTACTTC | . | TRBD1 | TRBJ2-5 | TRBV5-1
CSAPAGQGVANTGELFF | TGCAGCGCCCCTGCGGGGCAGGGGGTTGCGAACACCGGGGAGCTGTTTTTT | few | . | TRBJ2-2 | TRBV29-1
CSALILSVTREYEQYF | TGCAGTGCCCTAATCCTGTCCGTTACGAGGGAGTACGAGCAGTACTTC | many | . | TRBJ2-7 | TRBV20-1
CASSLALDRGNQPQHF | TGTGCCAGCAGCTTAGCGTTGGACAGAGGCAATCAGCCCCAGCATTTT | many | . | TRBJ1-5 | TRBV7-2
CATGVGEKLFF | TGTGCCACCGGGGTTGGTGAAAAACTGTTTTTT | few | . | TRBJ1-4 | TRBV10-3
CASSEEGDYTDTQYF | TGTGCCAGCAGTGAAGAGGGGGATTACACAGATACGCAGTATTTT | few | . | TRBJ2-3 | TRBV2
CASSLDSTTNEKLFF | TGTGCCAGCAGCTTGGACAGCACAACTAATGAAAAACTGTTTTTT | few | . | TRBJ1-4 | TRBV7-9
CASSPGTGFIQYF | TGTGCCAGCAGCCCCGGGACAGGGTTCATTCAGTACTTC | few | TRBD1 | TRBJ2-4 | TRBV28
CASSIGQGWNQPQHF | TGTGCCAGCAGCATCGGACAGGGGTGGAATCAGCCCCAGCATTTT | . | TRBD1 | TRBJ1-5 | TRBV7-2
CASSAGTGIGYTF | TGTGCCAGCAGTGCCGGGACAGGGATTGGGTACACCTTC | . | TRBD1 | TRBJ1-2 | TRBV6-1
CASRIPLTQTYNEQFF | TGTGCCAGCAGGATTCCCCTCACCCAGACTTACAATGAGCAGTTCTTC | many | . | TRBJ2-1 | TRBV2
CSVDGEGETEAFF | TGCAGCGTTGACGGGGAAGGAGAGACTGAAGCTTTCTTT | . | . | TRBJ1-1 | TRBV29-1
CSARDLTNSEAFF | TGCAGTGCCAGAGATCTCACAAACTCTGAAGCTTTCTTT | few | . | TRBJ1-1 | TRBV20-1
CASSLRSGREETQYF | TGTGCCAGCAGCTTACGTAGCGGGAGGGAAGAGACCCAGTACTTC | once | TRBD2 | TRBJ2-5 | TRBV7-2
CRHEGTGGSGYTF | TGTCGCCATGAAGGGACAGGAGGGTCTGGCTACACCTTC | many | TRBD1 | TRBJ1-2 | TRBV27
CASSRYAQQGEQFF | TGTGCCAGTAGTAGATATGCTCAACAGGGTGAGCAGTTCTTC | . | . | TRBJ2-1 | TRBV19
CASRKVGGTDTQYF | TGTGCCAGCAGAAAAGTTGGGGGGACAGATACGCAGTATTTT | few | . | TRBJ2-3 | TRBV27
CASSSAFRDYGYTF | TGTGCCAGCAGTTCTGCCTTCAGGGACTATGGCTACACCTTC | many | . | TRBJ1-2 | TRBV6-2/TRBV6-3
CASSPSGRKSGELFF | TGCGCCAGCAGCCCTAGCGGGAGAAAGTCCGGGGAGCTGTTTTTT | . | TRBD2 | TRBJ2-2 | TRBV5-1
CATSERASLAGSKQYF | TGTGCCACCAGCGAAAGGGCATCGCTAGCCGGGAGCAAGCAGTACTTC | few | . | TRBJ2-7 | TRBV15
CASSYQTPRSNSNQPQHF | TGTGCCAGCAGTTATCAAACCCCCCGGTCAAATAGCAATCAGCCCCAGCATTTT | . | . | TRBJ1-5 | TRBV6-6
CASSLAILASGYTGELFF | TGTGCCAGCAGCTTAGCCATCCTGGCTAGCGGTTACACCGGGGAGCTGTTTTTT | . | TRBD2 | TRBJ2-2 | TRBV7-8
CSVEQGGNTQYF | TGCAGCGTTGAACAGGGTGGAAATACGCAGTATTTT | few | . | TRBJ2-3 | TRBV29-1
CASCGTVNTDTQYF | TGCGCCAGCTGCGGGACAGTCAACACAGATACGCAGTATTTT | few | . | TRBJ2-3 | TRBV5-1
CASREAISTDTQYF | TGCGCCAGCCGCGAGGCCATCAGCACAGATACGCAGTATTTT | few | . | TRBJ2-3 | TRBV5-1
CASSLGQFGEYQETQYF | TGTGCCAGCAGTCTCGGACAGTTTGGAGAGTACCAAGAGACCCAGTACTTC | . | . | TRBJ2-5 | TRBV12-3/TRBV12-4
CASSERSRGSGANVLTF | TGTGCCAGCAGTGAAAGATCCAGGGGATCCGGGGCCAACGTCCTGACTTTC | many | . | TRBJ2-6 | TRBV6-1
CASSLTEAWGEQFF | TGTGCCAGCAGCTTAACAGAGGCATGGGGTGAGCAGTTCTTC | . | . | TRBJ2-1 | TRBV7-3
CASSRNSEQYF | TGTGCCAGCAGCCGCAACTCCGAGCAGTACTTC | . | . | TRBJ2-7 | TRBV3-1
CASSVEEASATNEKLFF | TGTGCCAGCAGCGTAGAAGAGGCAAGCGCAACTAATGAAAAACTGTTTTTT | . | . | TRBJ1-4 | TRBV9
CASSLGLYTGELFF | TGTGCCAGCAGCTTGGGACTATACACCGGGGAGCTGTTTTTT | . | TRBD2 | TRBJ2-2 | TRBV3-1
CASSPDAKLFF | TGTGCCAGCAGCCCCGACGCCAAACTGTTTTTT | . | . | TRBJ1-4 | TRBV28
CASSPQGNTEAFF | TGTGCCAGCAGCCCACAGGGGAACACTGAAGCTTTCTTT | many | . | TRBJ1-1 | TRBV12-3/TRBV12-4
CASSQVDSSIYGYTF | TGTGCCAGCAGCCAAGTGGACAGCTCGATCTATGGCTACACCTTC | many | . | TRBJ1-2 | TRBV14
CASRFASNQPQHF | TGTGCCAGCCGATTCGCTAGCAATCAGCCCCAGCATTTT | . | . | TRBJ1-5 | TRBV6-5
CASSLLGQGLTDTQYF | TGTGCCAGCAGCTTACTTGGACAGGGGCTGACAGATACGCAGTATTTT | . | TRBD1 | TRBJ2-3 | TRBV5-5
CASSQDPSGRRNEQFF | TGCGCCAGCAGCCAGGATCCTAGCGGGAGGCGTAATGAGCAGTTCTTC | few | TRBD2 | TRBJ2-1 | TRBV4-1
CASSLGQEHQPQHF | TGTGCCAGCAGTTTAGGACAGGAGCATCAGCCCCAGCATTTT | few | . | TRBJ1-5 | TRBV12-3/TRBV12-4
CASSLVPGRGTSYNEQFF | TGTGCCAGCAGCTTGGTCCCGGGGCGGGGTACCTCTTACAATGAGCAGTTCTTC | . | . | TRBJ2-1 | TRBV5-5
CASSFLLAGDHEQYF | TGTGCCAGCAGTTTCCTGCTAGCGGGAGACCACGAGCAGTACTTC | . | TRBD2 | TRBJ2-7 | TRBV12-3/TRBV12-4
CASSLETGGGYTF | TGTGCCAGCAGCTTGGAGACAGGGGGGGGCTACACCTTC | many | TRBD1 | TRBJ1-2 | TRBV5-4
CASSQGNRLAGERSEQFF | TGTGCCAGCAGCCAAGGAAATAGACTAGCGGGAGAGAGGAGTGAGCAGTTCTTC | many | . | TRBJ2-1 | TRBV3-2
CASSLPNTDTQYF | TGTGCCAGCTCACTCCCTAACACAGATACGCAGTATTTT | many | . | TRBJ2-3 | TRBV18
CASSSTGTTIQETQYF | TGTGCCAGCAGCTCCACCGGGACAACTATACAAGAGACCCAGTACTTC | few | . | TRBJ2-5 | TRBV7-2
CASSPDRGHGRTEAFF | TGCGCCAGCAGTCCGGACAGGGGGCATGGTCGTACTGAAGCTTTCTTT | many | TRBD1 | TRBJ1-1 | TRBV4-3
CASSQVRGGTGELFF | TGCGCCAGCAGCCAAGTGAGGGGAGGCACCGGGGAGCTGTTTTTT | few | . | TRBJ2-2 | TRBV4-3
CASSFFLAGATDTQYF | TGTGCCAGCAGCTTTTTCTTAGCGGGAGCGACAGATACGCAGTATTTT | many | TRBD2 | TRBJ2-3 | TRBV5-4
CASSREIGIANEKLFF | TGTGCCAGCAGCCGGGAGATCGGTATCGCTAATGAAAAACTGTTTTTT | many | . | TRBJ1-4 | TRBV14
CASSLKGDTQYF | TGTGCCAGCAGTTTGAAAGGAGATACGCAGTATTTT | many | . | TRBJ2-3 | TRBV12-3/TRBV12-4
CASSLQVKPLHF | TGTGCCAGCAGTTTACAAGTGAAACCCCTCCACTTT | many | . | TRBJ1-6 | TRBV28
CASSEQGARGTDTQYF | TGTGCCAGCAGTGAGCAGGGGGCCCGGGGCACAGATACGCAGTATTTT | few | TRBD1 | TRBJ2-3 | TRBV28
CASSPLGRSLDIQETQYF | TGTGCCAGCTCACCACTGGGACGGAGCTTGGATATCCAAGAGACCCAGTACTTC | few | . | TRBJ2-5 | TRBV18
CASSPYPKGGTEAFF | TGTGCTAGCAGCCCCTACCCGAAGGGCGGCACTGAAGCTTTCTTT | many | . | TRBJ1-1 | TRBV7-7
CASSFLPGQDGYTF | TGTGCCAGCAGCTTTCTACCGGGACAAGATGGCTACACCTTC | few | . | TRBJ1-2 | TRBV7-3
CAISPGANYGYTF | TGTGCCATCAGTCCAGGGGCCAACTATGGCTACACCTTC | few | . | TRBJ1-2 | TRBV10-3
CASSTHGATTGAYNEQFF | TGTGCCAGTAGTACTCATGGGGCTACGACAGGGGCCTACAATGAGCAGTTCTTC | few | TRBD1 | TRBJ2-1 | TRBV19